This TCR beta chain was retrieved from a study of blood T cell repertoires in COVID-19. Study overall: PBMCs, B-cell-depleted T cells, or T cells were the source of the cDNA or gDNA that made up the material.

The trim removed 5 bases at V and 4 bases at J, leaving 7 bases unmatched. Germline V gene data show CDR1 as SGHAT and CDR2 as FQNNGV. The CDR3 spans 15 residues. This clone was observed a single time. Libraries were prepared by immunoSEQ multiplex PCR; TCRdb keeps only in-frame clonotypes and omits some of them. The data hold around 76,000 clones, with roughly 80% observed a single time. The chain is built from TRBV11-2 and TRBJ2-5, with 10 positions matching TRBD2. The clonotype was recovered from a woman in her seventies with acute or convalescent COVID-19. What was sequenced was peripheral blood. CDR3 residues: CASSPGTSAGETQYF. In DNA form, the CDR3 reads TGTGCCAGCAGCCCCGGGACTAGCGCGGGAGAGACCCAGTACTTC.